This T cell receptor (beta chain) derives from a study of technical replicates of blood from several donors. Produced via immunoSEQ multiplex PCR; TCRdb's table is partial and in-frame only. The repertoire holds about 60,000 clones, more than 75% seen once, with 4.5% to 5.5% in the top ten. The specimen sequenced was PBMCs. The sequence was obtained from a human donor in good health. Some clones in this sample may be carry-over from other donors' samples.

The chain's CDR3 is CASNPGNEQFF. The CDR3 DNA sequence: TGTGCCAGCAATCCCGGCAATGAGCAGTTCTTC. This sequence joins TRBV11-2 and TRBJ2-1, with unresolved D. Germline V lookup: CDR1 SGHAT, CDR2 FQNNGV. V was clipped by 7 bases and J by 6 bases, with 7 bases between them. CDR3 length: 11 residues. The whole variable domain, filled in from reference TRBV11-2 and TRBJ2-1, reads EAGVAQSPRYKIIEKRQSVAFWCNPISGHATLYWYQQILGQGPKLLIQFQNNGVVDDSQLPKDRFSAERLKGVDSTLKIQPAKLEDSAVYLCASNPGNEQFFGPGTRLTVL.